A selection of T cell receptor beta chains follows, all from one sample in a study of CD8+CD57+ T cells in acquired aplastic anemia. A single record per CDR3 protein comes from TCRdb applying MiXCR to the reads. The top ten hold approximately 3% of the sample, which has 150,000 to 200,000 distinct CDR3 sequences, 45% to 50% seen once. Source material: sorted CD4+, CD8+, or CD8+CD57+ T cells (not recorded which) from PBMCs. The receptors stem from a human donor in good health. The CDR3 runs from the conserved cysteine through the conserved F or W. Some rows have no size entry. The others give once, few or many, or a class for an expanded clone.

CDR3aa: CASSQARQSPLHF
v_gene: TRBV7-9
j_gene: TRBJ1-6
abundance: .

CDR3aa: CSARGTDAQYF
v_gene: TRBV20-1
j_gene: TRBJ2-3
abundance: .

CDR3aa: CASSVLAGGPYEQYF
v_gene: TRBV9
j_gene: TRBJ2-7
abundance: .

CDR3aa: CASSYTRAGRDTQYF
v_gene: TRBV6-5
j_gene: TRBJ2-3
abundance: many

CDR3aa: CATSRDRRQLVAKNIQYF
v_gene: TRBV15
j_gene: TRBJ2-4
abundance: once

CDR3aa: CASSEAKAFF
v_gene: TRBV2
j_gene: TRBJ1-1
abundance: few

CDR3aa: CSARDISTEAFF
v_gene: TRBV20-1
j_gene: TRBJ1-1
abundance: .

CDR3aa: CASSTGLAGVIPYEQYF
v_gene: TRBV5-1
j_gene: TRBJ2-7
abundance: .

CDR3aa: CATSDFQSGRGEQCF
v_gene: TRBV24-1
j_gene: TRBJ2-1
abundance: .

CDR3aa: CASSLAAGGILGHGYTF
v_gene: TRBV7-8
j_gene: TRBJ1-2
abundance: many